What follows describes a single T cell receptor beta chain. Assay used: immunoSEQ multiplex PCR; TCRdb lists only in-frame clones, some missing. The sample holds under 110,000 clones, about nine tenths seen once. The data originate from a study of T cell changes during pregnancy in multiple sclerosis. There are 17 residues in the CDR3. CDR1 and CDR2 from the germline V gene are LGHNA and YNFKEQ. J lost 3 bases, V lost 0 bases, and 8 bases had no gene match. This chain links TRBV4-2 with TRBJ2-7, with TRBD2 matching over 10 bases. The specimen was peripheral blood, collected in the second trimester of pregnancy. The sequence came from a female donor with multiple sclerosis, enrolled in a pregnancy study. The CDR3 DNA sequence: TGTGCCAGCAGCCAAGAATCGGCTAGCGGGAGTTTCTACGAGCAGTACTTC. Translating gives CASSQESASGSFYEQYF.